Listed here are 24 T cell receptor beta chains from one sample, sequenced in a study of response to subunit inactivated influenza vaccine. In TCRdb, the RT-PCR reads were re-called with MiXCR into one record per CDR3 protein. The table shows about 780,000 distinct CDR3 sequences, with less than 20% occurring only once. The specimen comprised PBMCs from blood, sampled 4 to 6 days after vaccination. These receptors came from a man aged 50 or older who received an inactivated influenza vaccine.

This clonotype has a single count. The rearrangement joins TRBV28 to TRBJ2-6; TRBD1 aligns across 11 bases. CDR3 length: 17 residues. Germline V gene sequence: CDR1 MDHEN, CDR2 SYDVKM. With 6 bases clipped from V and 3 bases from J, the junction kept 7 bases outside the gene matches. The CDR3 sequence is CASRTRDRGSGANVLTF. As DNA, the CDR3 is TGTGCCAGCAGAACCCGGGACAGGGGGAGTGGGGCCAACGTCCTGACTTTC.

The chain links TRBV15 to TRBJ1-5, with D unresolved. Trimming took off 4 bases at V and 0 bases at J, with 10 bases between the two ends. The CDR3 length is 15 residues. CDR1 and CDR2 from the germline V gene are LNHNV and YYDKDF (reference sequence). The chain's CDR3 is CATSTSRNSNQPQHF. The CDR3 bases are TGTGCCACCAGCACAAGCCGGAATAGCAATCAGCCCCAGCATTTT.

The table lists this clonotype with many counts. The DNA for the CDR3 is TGCAGTGCTGGACAGACACGGAATGAGCAGTTCTTC. This codes for CSAGQTRNEQFF. V usage is TRBV20-1 and J usage is TRBJ2-1; TRBD1 might be the D (6 bases). The germline V gene has CDR1 DFQATT and CDR2 SNEGSKA (reference sequence). The V end lost 5 bases, the J end lost 7 bases, and 12 bases lay between the germline ends. The CDR3 loop spans 12 amino acids.

In its sample, this clonotype was seen a few times. J is TRBJ2-2 and V is TRBV12-3 or TRBV12-4; 15 nucleotides match TRBD2. V trimming: 6 bases; J trimming: 6 bases; junction bases outside the gene matches: 2. This CDR3 region has 15 residues. The CDR3 DNA reads as TGTGCCAGCAGCAGGACTAGCGGGGGGGCCGGGGAGCTGTTTTTT. It translates to CASSRTSGGAGELFF.

This clonotype has only a few counts. The chain has TRBV7-9 and TRBJ2-5, with TRBD2 identical over 15 bases. The V gene end was trimmed by 5 bases and the J gene end by 4 bases; junction bases not matched to a gene: 8. The CDR3 totals 17 residues. Germline assignment: CDR1 SEHNR and CDR2 FQNEAQ (reference sequence). The CDR3 nucleotides are TGTGCCAGCAGCCGAAACCCGGGACTAGCGGGAGGAGAGACCCAGTACTTC. Protein sequence: CASSRNPGLAGGETQYF.

This clonotype has more than one count but fewer than ten. The rearrangement links TRBV5-5 to TRBJ1-1; tentative D call: TRBD1 (5 bases). Germline V gives CDR1 SGHKS, CDR2 YYEKEE (reference sequence). The CDR3 consists of 15 residues. Trimming removed 2 bases at V and 1 base at J, with 12 bases between. The chain's CDR3 is CASSLGVEGNTEAFF. The CDR3 region has the DNA TGTGCCAGCAGCTTAGGGGTTGAGGGGAACACTGAAGCTTTCTTT.

There are a few counts of this clonotype. A much larger clone differs by one base, so this may be a read error. V and J are TRBV12-3 or TRBV12-4 and TRBJ2-7; D gene ambiguous. The V end was cut by 4 bases, the J end by 3 bases, with 4 bases between. This CDR3 is built from 11 residues. CDR3 DNA: TGTGCCAGCAGTTGGGACTACGAGCAGTACTTC. Amino acid sequence: CASSWDYEQYF.

The CDR3, as DNA: TGTGCCATCAGTGAGTCTCAGGGGTGGACCTATGGCTACACCTTC. Protein: CAISESQGWTYGYTF. The V gene is TRBV10-3, the J gene TRBJ1-2; D may be TRBD1 (6 bases). There are 15 residues in the CDR3. V was trimmed by 0 bases and J by 4 bases, leaving 12 bases between them. CDR1 is ENHRY and CDR2 is SYGVKD in the germline V gene.

This clonotype showed up just a few times. The J gene is TRBJ2-1, the V gene TRBV10-2; 11 bases fit TRBD2. The CDR3 contains 16 residues. With 1 base clipped from V and 4 bases from J, the junction kept 3 bases outside the gene matches. Germline lookup yields CDR1 WSHSY and CDR2 SAAADI. The CDR3 reads CASSEFSGGAYNEQFF. The CDR3 nucleotides are TGCGCCAGCAGTGAGTTTAGCGGGGGGGCATACAATGAGCAGTTCTTC.

In regard to this clonotype: A single base separates this from a much larger clone, so it may be a read error. This sequence joins TRBV20-1 and TRBJ2-2; D is undetermined. The germline CDR1 and CDR2 sequences are DFQATT and SNEGSKA (reference sequence). The V and J ends lost 4 bases and 1 base respectively, with 4 bases between them. The CDR3 spans 12 residues. The CDR3: CSANRNTGELFF. DNA for the CDR3: TGCAGTGCTAACAGGAACACCGGGGAGCTGTTTTTT.

This clonotype was seen a handful of times. The gene calls are TRBV6-2 or TRBV6-3 and TRBJ1-1, with unresolved D. CDR3 length equals 16 residues. Germline lookup yields CDR1 MNHEY and CDR2 SVGEGT. The V gene lost 2 bases and the J gene lost 1 base, with 14 bases spanning the gap. The CDR3 protein is CASSYAAVLRNTEAFF. Here the CDR3 DNA reads TGTGCCAGCAGTTACGCAGCCGTCTTGCGGAACACTGAAGCTTTCTTT.

This clonotype was observed many times. This chain joins TRBV5-1 and TRBJ2-7; no firm D call. The CDR3 contains 13 residues. Between the trimmed V and J ends, which lost 0 bases and 5 bases, there was a span of 9 bases. Looked up from germline, CDR1 is SGHRS and CDR2 is YFSETQ. The chain's CDR3 is CASSLGGFDEQYF. The CDR3 DNA follows: TGCGCCAGCAGCTTGGGCGGCTTCGACGAGCAGTACTTC.

This clonotype was picked up a small number of times. The chain joins TRBV6-2 or TRBV6-3 to TRBJ2-7, with D unresolved. V was clipped by 6 bases and J by 0 bases, with 6 bases between them. The CDR3 is 12 residues long. Germline lookup yields CDR1 MNHEY and CDR2 SVGEGT. In nucleotides, the CDR3 is TGTGCCAGCAGACAGAGCTCCTACGAGCAGTACTTC. This translates into CASRQSSYEQYF.

Concerning this clonotype: The CDR3 does not end in the conserved phenylalanine or tryptophan, so this is likely a read error. This rearrangement joins TRBV10-3 to TRBJ1-1, with D maybe TRBD1 (5 bases). CDR3 length: 16 amino acids. V was cut by 5 bases and J by 1 base, with 17 bases left in between. From germline, CDR1 is ENHRY and CDR2 SYGVKD. CDR3 sequence reads: CAISSVGGLPNTEAFL. The CDR3 region has the DNA TGTGCCATCAGTTCCGTTGGGGGACTCCCGAACACTGAAGCTTTCCTT.

The genes are TRBV7-9 and TRBJ2-5, with 7 nucleotides matching TRBD2. J was trimmed by 1 base and V by 0 bases; bases with no gene match: 2. Germline loops: CDR1 SEHNR, CDR2 FQNEAQ (reference sequence). The CDR3 has 15 amino acids. The CDR3 DNA is TGTGCCAGCAGCTTAGCACCGGGAGGCCAAGAGACCCAGTACTTC. Translated: CASSLAPGGQETQYF.

The V gene is TRBV4-3, the J gene TRBJ2-7; TRBD1 might be the D (6 bases). From germline, CDR1 is LGHNA and CDR2 YSLEER. The ends were cut back, 0 bases at V and 3 bases at J, with 9 bases in the middle. The CDR3 loop spans 14 amino acids. The CDR3 nucleotides are TGCGCCAGCAGCCAAGATGAAGGGGGCTACGAGCAGTACTTC. As protein: CASSQDEGGYEQYF.

The chain carries TRBV6-4 and TRBJ2-1; 13 bases line up with TRBD2. V gave up 0 bases and J gave up 0 bases; unmatched junction bases: 8. This CDR3 is built from 20 residues. The germline gives CDR1 MRHNA, CDR2 SNTAGT. Written as DNA, the CDR3 is TGTGCCAGCAGTGACTCCGGTACTAGCGGGGGGGCCCCCTCCTACAATGAGCAGTTCTTC. Encoded protein: CASSDSGTSGGAPSYNEQFF.

The chain recombines TRBV7-9 with TRBJ2-3; TRBD1 aligns across 11 bases. Germline CDR1 reads SEHNR; CDR2 reads FQNEAQ (reference sequence). The CDR3 length is 15 residues. The V and J ends lost 3 bases and 6 bases, in that order; junction bases with no gene match: 5. The CDR3 loop is CASSFPGQGGDTQYF. CDR3 nucleotide sequence: TGTGCCAGCAGCTTTCCGGGACAGGGGGGGGATACGCAGTATTTT.

V is TRBV28 and J is TRBJ1-4, with D uncertain. The CDR3 sequence is 14 residues long. The germline V gene has CDR1 MDHEN and CDR2 SYDVKM. V was cut by 4 bases and J by 13 bases, with 19 bases left in between. In DNA, the CDR3 is TGTGCCAGCAGTTCCCCCCAGTTTAATGAAGGACTGTTTTTT. Its translation: CASSSPQFNEGLFF. The whole variable domain, remainder taken from reference TRBV28 and TRBJ1-4, is DVKVTQSSRYLVKRTGEKVFLECVQDMDHENMFWYRQDPGLGLRLIYFSYDVKMKEKGDIPEGYSVSREKKERFSLILESASTNQTSMYLCASSSPQFNEGLFFGSGTQLSVL.

This clonotype occurred many times. The chain is built from TRBV5-1 and TRBJ2-7, with D tentatively TRBD1 or TRBD2 (5 bases each). Trimming stripped 2 bases from V and 0 bases from J, with 9 bases between. The V gene's germline CDR1 is SGHRS and CDR2 YFSETQ. The CDR3 is made up of 14 amino acids. The CDR3 nucleotides read TGCGCCAGCAGCTTATACGGGGCCTCCTACGAGCAGTACTTC. Translating gives CASSLYGASYEQYF.

A few counts support this clonotype. The rearrangement links TRBV4-1 to TRBJ2-3; D may correspond to TRBD1 or TRBD2 (6 bases each). Germline CDR1 reads MGHRA; CDR2 reads YSYEKL. V lost 4 bases and J 2 bases, leaving 13 bases between the germline ends. The length of the CDR3 is 15 residues. CDR3 sequence reads: CASSPRGQHTDTQYF. Here the CDR3 DNA reads TGCGCCAGCAGCCCACGGGGGCAGCACACAGATACGCAGTATTTT.

The chain is built from TRBV24-1 and TRBJ2-2; 9 bases are shared with TRBD1. V was clipped by 4 bases and J by 5 bases; unmatched bases: 7. Per germline, CDR1 KGHDR and CDR2 SFDVKD. CDR3 size: 16 residues. The CDR3 here is CATSDQGQGRTGELFF. The CDR3 nucleotides read TGTGCCACCAGTGACCAGGGACAGGGAAGGACCGGGGAGCTGTTTTTT.

This clonotype has only a few counts. The V gene is TRBV5-1, the J gene TRBJ1-2; unclear D gene. V shed 4 bases and J shed 2 bases, with 15 bases lying between them. This CDR3 is 15 amino acids long. Looked up from germline, CDR1 is SGHRS and CDR2 is YFSETQ. In DNA form, the CDR3 reads TGCGCCAGCAGCCCCGGCGGCGGCCTAAACTATGGCTACACCTTC. Translation: CASSPGGGLNYGYTF.

Only a few counts were recorded for this clonotype. The chain employs TRBV4-2 and TRBJ2-3; 10 bases are shared with TRBD2. Germline V gene data show CDR1 as LGHNA and CDR2 as YNFKEQ. The V segment lost 1 base and the J segment 7 bases; nucleotides outside the gene matches: 8. CDR3 length: 16 residues. The chain's CDR3 is CASSQVSGGASHTQYF. CDR3 DNA sequence: TGTGCCAGCAGCCAAGTAAGCGGGGGGGCCTCTCATACGCAGTATTTT.